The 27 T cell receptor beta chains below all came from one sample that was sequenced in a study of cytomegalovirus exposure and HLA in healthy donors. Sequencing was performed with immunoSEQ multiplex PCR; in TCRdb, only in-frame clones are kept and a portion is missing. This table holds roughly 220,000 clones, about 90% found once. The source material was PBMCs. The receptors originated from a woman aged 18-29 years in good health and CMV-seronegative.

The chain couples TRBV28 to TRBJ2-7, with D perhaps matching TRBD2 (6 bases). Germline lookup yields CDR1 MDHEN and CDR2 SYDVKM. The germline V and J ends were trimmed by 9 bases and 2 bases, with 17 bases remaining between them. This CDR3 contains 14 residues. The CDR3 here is CASDGGFSPYEQYF. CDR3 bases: TGTGCCAGTGATGGGGGGTTCAGCCCCTACGAGCAGTACTTC. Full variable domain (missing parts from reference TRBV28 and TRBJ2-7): DVKVTQSSRYLVKRTGEKVFLECVQDMDHENMFWYRQDPGLGLRLIYFSYDVKMKEKGDIPEGYSVSREKKERFSLILESASTNQTSMYLCASDGGFSPYEQYFGPGTRLTVT.

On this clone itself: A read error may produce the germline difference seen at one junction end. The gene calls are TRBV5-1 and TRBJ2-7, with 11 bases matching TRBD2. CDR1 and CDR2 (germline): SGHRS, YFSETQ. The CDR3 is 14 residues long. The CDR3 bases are TGTGCCAGCAGCCCGGGACTAGCGGTTTACGAGCAGTACTTC. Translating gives CASSPGLAVYEQYF.

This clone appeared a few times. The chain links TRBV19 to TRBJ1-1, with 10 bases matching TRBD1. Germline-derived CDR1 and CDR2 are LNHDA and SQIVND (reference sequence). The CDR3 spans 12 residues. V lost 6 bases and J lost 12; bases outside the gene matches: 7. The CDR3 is CASRSRDRGTFF. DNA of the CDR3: TGTGCCAGTAGGTCCCGGGACAGGGGAACTTTCTTT. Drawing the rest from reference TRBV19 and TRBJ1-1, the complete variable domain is DGGITQSPKYLFRKEGQNVTLSCEQNLNHDAMYWYRQDPGQGLRLIYYSQIVNDFQKGDIAEGYSVSREKKESFPLTVTSAQKNPTAFYLCASRSRDRGTFFGQGTRLTVV.

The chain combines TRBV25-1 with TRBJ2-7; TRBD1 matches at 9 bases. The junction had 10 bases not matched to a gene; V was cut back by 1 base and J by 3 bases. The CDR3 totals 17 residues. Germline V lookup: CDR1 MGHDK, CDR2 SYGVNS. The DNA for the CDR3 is TGTGCCAGCAGTGAATGGGCAGCCGGGACAGGGAGCTACGAGCAGTACTTC. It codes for CASSEWAAGTGSYEQYF.

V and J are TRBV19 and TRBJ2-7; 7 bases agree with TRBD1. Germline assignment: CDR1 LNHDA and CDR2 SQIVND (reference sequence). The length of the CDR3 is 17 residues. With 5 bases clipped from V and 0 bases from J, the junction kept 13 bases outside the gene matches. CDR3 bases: TGTGCCAGTAGTCCCCTACCGTCCCGGGACAGCTCCTACGAGCAGTACTTC. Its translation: CASSPLPSRDSSYEQYF.

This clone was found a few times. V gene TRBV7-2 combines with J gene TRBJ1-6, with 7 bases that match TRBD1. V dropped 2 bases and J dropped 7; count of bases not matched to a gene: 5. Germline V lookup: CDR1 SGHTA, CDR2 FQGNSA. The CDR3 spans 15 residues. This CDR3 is CASSLSATGNSPLHF. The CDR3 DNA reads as TGTGCCAGCAGCTTATCCGCGACAGGGAATTCACCCCTCCACTTT.

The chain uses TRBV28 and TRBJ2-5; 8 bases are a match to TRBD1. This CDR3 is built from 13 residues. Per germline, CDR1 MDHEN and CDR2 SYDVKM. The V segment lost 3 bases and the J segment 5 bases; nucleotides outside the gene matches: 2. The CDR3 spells CASSFTGGETQYF. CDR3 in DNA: TGTGCCAGCAGTTTTACAGGGGGGGAGACCCAGTACTTC.

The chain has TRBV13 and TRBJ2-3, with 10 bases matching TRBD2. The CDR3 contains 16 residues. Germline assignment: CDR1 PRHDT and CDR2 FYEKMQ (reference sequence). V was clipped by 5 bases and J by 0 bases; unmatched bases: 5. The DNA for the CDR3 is TGTGCCAGCAGCCTAAGGACTAGCGGAAGCACAGATACGCAGTATTTT. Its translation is CASSLRTSGSTDTQYF.

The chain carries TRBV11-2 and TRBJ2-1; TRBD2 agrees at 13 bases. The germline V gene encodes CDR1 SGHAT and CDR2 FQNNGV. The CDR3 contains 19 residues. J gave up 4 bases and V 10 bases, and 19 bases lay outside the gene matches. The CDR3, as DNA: TGTGCCACATTCCAACTAGCGGGAGGGCCTAAGGAACATTACAATGAGCAGTTCTTC. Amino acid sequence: CATFQLAGGPKEHYNEQFF.

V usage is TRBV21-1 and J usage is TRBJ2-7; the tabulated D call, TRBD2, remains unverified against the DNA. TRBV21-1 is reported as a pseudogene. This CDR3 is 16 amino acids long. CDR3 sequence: CASSKPQTSGSYEQYF. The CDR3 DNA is TGTGCCAGCAGCAAACCCCAGACTAGCGGCTCCTACGAGCAGTACTTC.

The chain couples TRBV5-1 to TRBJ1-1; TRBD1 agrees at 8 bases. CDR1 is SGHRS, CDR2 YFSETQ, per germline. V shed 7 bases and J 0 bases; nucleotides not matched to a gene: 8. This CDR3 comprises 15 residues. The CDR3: CASLGQGAMNTEAFF. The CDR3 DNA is TGCGCCAGCCTGGGGCAGGGGGCGATGAACACTGAAGCTTTCTTT.

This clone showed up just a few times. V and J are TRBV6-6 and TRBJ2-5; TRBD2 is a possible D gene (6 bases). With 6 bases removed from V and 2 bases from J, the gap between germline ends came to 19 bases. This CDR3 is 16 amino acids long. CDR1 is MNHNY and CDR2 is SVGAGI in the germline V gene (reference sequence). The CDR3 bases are TGTGCCAGCAGCCACCCCAGTTTGGCGGGGCAAGAGACCCAGTACTTC. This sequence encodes CASSHPSLAGQETQYF.

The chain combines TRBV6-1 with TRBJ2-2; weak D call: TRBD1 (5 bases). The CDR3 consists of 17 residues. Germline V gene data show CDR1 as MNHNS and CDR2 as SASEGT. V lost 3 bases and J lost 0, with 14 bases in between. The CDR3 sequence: CASSDLGRAANTGELFF. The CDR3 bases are TGTGCCAGCAGTGACTTGGGCAGGGCGGCGAACACCGGGGAGCTGTTTTTT.

The CDR3 sequence is CASSHAPTSEETQYF. In DNA form, the CDR3 reads TGTGCCAGCAGCCACGCCCCGACTAGCGAAGAGACCCAGTACTTC. The chain is built from TRBV2 and TRBJ2-5; TRBD2 matches at 8 bases. The germline gives CDR1 SNHLY, CDR2 FYNNEI. This CDR3 comprises 15 residues. V dropped 6 bases and J dropped 3; count of bases not matched to a gene: 9.

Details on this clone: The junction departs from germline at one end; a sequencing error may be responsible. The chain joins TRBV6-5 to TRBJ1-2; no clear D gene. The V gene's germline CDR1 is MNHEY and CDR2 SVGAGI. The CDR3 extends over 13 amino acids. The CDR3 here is CASSYRYDAEVNF. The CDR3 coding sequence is TGTGCCAGCAGTTACCGATACGACGCGGAGGTGAACTTC.

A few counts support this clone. CDR3 sequence (DNA): TGTGCCAGCAGTGTATGGGCAGGGGGCAATCAGCCCCAGCATTTT. This gives the protein CASSVWAGGNQPQHF. V and J are TRBV6-1 and TRBJ1-5, with a weak D call TRBD1 (6 bases). Trimming left V 4 bases short and J 2 bases short, with 12 bases between. Germline V gene sequence: CDR1 MNHNS, CDR2 SASEGT. The CDR3 consists of 15 residues.

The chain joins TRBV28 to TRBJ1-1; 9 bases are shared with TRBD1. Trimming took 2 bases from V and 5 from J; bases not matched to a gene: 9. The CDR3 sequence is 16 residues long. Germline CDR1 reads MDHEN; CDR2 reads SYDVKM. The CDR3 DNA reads TGTGCCAGCAGTTTAATAAAAACAGGGGGCGAGACTGAAGCTTTCTTT. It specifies CASSLIKTGGETEAFF. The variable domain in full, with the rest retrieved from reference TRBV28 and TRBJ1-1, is DVKVTQSSRYLVKRTGEKVFLECVQDMDHENMFWYRQDPGLGLRLIYFSYDVKMKEKGDIPEGYSVSREKKERFSLILESASTNQTSMYLCASSLIKTGGETEAFFGQGTRLTVV.

CDR3 nucleotides: TGTGCCAGCAGCCCGTCGGGGGAACAACTGTTTTTT. It yields the protein CASSPSGEQLFF. The V call is TRBV11-2, the J call TRBJ1-4; a possible D gene is TRBD1 (5 bases). The V end lost 5 bases, the J end lost 12 bases, and 13 bases lay between the germline ends. The CDR3 length is 12 residues. CDR1 is SGHAT and CDR2 is FQNNGV in the germline V gene.

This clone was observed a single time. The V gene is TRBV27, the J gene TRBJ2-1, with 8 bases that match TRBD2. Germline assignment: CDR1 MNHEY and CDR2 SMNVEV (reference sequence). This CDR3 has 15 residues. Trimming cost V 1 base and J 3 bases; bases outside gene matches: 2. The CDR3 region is CASSLFGGDYNEQFF. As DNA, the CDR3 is TGTGCCAGCAGTTTATTCGGGGGGGACTACAATGAGCAGTTCTTC.

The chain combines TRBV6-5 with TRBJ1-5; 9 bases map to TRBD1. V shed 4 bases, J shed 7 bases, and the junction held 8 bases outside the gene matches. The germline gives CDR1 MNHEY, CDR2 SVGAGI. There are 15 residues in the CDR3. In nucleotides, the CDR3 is TGTGCCAGCAGTTTATCCAGGGACAGGGCCCAGCCCCAGCATTTT. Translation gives CASSLSRDRAQPQHF.

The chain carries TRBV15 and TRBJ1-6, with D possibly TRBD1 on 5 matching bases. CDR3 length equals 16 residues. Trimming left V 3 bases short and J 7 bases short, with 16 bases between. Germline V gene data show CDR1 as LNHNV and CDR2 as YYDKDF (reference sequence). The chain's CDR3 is CATSRGPAGSNSPLHF. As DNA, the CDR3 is TGTGCCACCAGCAGGGGACCCGCGGGGTCCAATTCACCCCTCCACTTT.

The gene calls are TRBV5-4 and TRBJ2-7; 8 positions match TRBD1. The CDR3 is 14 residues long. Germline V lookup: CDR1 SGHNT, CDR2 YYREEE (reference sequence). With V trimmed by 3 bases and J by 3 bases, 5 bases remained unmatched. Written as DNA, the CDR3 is TGTGCCAGCAGCTCGGGACAGGAACTCTACGAGCAGTACTTC. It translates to CASSSGQELYEQYF.

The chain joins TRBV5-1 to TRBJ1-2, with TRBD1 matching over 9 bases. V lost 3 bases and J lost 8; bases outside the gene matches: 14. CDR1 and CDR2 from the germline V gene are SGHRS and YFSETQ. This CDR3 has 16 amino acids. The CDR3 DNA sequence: TGCGCCAGCAGCTCCGCCGGTTTGGGACAGGGAAGGGGCTACACCTTC. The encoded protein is CASSSAGLGQGRGYTF.

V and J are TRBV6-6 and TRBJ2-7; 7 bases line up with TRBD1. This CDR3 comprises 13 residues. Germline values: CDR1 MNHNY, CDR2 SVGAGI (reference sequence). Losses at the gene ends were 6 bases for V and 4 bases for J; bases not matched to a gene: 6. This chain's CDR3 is CASRTGSNYEQYF. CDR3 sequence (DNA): TGTGCCAGCAGGACAGGGTCCAATTACGAGCAGTACTTC.

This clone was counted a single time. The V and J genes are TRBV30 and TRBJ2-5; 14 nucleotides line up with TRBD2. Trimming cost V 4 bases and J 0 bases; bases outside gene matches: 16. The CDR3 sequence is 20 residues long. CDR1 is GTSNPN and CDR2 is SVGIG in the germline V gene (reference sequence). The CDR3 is CAWIPLRLAGGPRNQETQYF. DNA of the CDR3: TGTGCCTGGATTCCCCTGAGACTAGCGGGAGGGCCCCGCAACCAAGAGACCCAGTACTTC.

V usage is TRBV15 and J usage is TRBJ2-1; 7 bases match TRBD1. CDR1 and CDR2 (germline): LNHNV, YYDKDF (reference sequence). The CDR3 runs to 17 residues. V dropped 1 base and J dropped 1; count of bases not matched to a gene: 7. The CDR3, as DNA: TGTGCCACCAGCAGAGGGACCGGGACAGTTTCCTACAATGAGCAGTTCTTC. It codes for CATSRGTGTVSYNEQFF.

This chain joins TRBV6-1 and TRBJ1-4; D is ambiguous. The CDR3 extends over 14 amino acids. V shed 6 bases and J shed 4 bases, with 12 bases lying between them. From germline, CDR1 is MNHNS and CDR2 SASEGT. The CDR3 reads CASSRYVVNEKLFF. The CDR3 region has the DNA TGTGCCAGCAGCAGATACGTGGTTAATGAAAAACTGTTTTTT.